This entry lists 31 T cell receptor beta chains sequenced from one sample in a study of shared clonotypes between healthy human individuals. Libraries were prepared by immunoSEQ multiplex PCR; TCRdb keeps only in-frame clonotypes and omits some of them. Seen here are some 2.3 million clones, more than 85% observed once, and the top ten hold 0.39%. Sequenced material: naive CD4+ T cells from PBMCs. The subset denotes: CD45RA+ positively selected. These receptor sequences come from a young man in good health. Some clones in this sample may be carry-over from other donors' samples.

The rearrangement links TRBV28 to TRBJ2-1, with D perhaps TRBD2 (6 bases). The germline V gene encodes CDR1 MDHEN and CDR2 SYDVKM. The CDR3 is made up of 13 amino acids. V shed 3 bases and J shed 12 bases, with 15 bases lying between them. CDR3 residues: CASSLIGGRRQFF. The CDR3 region has the DNA TGTGCCAGCAGTTTGATTGGGGGGAGAAGGCAGTTCTTC.

The J gene is TRBJ1-5, the V gene TRBV28; 10 bases map to TRBD1. The V segment lost 4 bases and the J segment 6 bases; nucleotides outside the gene matches: 6. Germline lookup yields CDR1 MDHEN and CDR2 SYDVKM. This CDR3 comprises 15 residues. CDR3 in amino acids: CASSSFDRGPQPQHF. The CDR3, as DNA: TGTGCCAGCAGTTCCTTCGACAGGGGGCCTCAGCCCCAGCATTTT.

The V and J genes are TRBV28 and TRBJ2-2, with no clear D. Germline V gives CDR1 MDHEN, CDR2 SYDVKM. V was trimmed by 5 bases and J by 6 bases, leaving 16 bases between them. This CDR3 is built from 15 residues. The CDR3: CASSLHTPLAGELFF. CDR3 DNA: TGTGCCAGCAGTCTCCATACACCCCTGGCCGGGGAGCTGTTTTTT.

V and J are TRBV5-1 and TRBJ2-5; D gene unclear. The CDR3 consists of 15 residues. CDR1 is SGHRS and CDR2 is YFSETQ in the germline V gene. Trimming removed 3 bases from V and 1 base from J, with 13 bases in between. This chain's CDR3 is CASSSLTWGQETQYF. The CDR3 bases are TGCGCCAGCAGCTCTCTGACGTGGGGCCAAGAGACCCAGTACTTC.

This chain connects TRBV27 to TRBJ1-1, with 8 bases aligning to TRBD1. V was pared by 4 bases and J by 1 base, with 11 bases of the junction left unmatched. In germline, CDR1 is MNHEY, CDR2 SMNVEV (reference sequence). This CDR3 region has 17 residues. CDR3 loop: CASSSRSGGATNTEAFF. CDR3 in DNA: TGTGCCAGCAGTTCCCGGTCAGGGGGCGCGACGAACACTGAAGCTTTCTTT.

A remark on this clone: Other DNA sequences in this sample translate to the same CDR3. The gene calls are TRBV6-5 and TRBJ2-7, with 8 bases matching TRBD1. The V and J ends lost 6 bases and 3 bases, in that order; junction bases with no gene match: 4. Per the germline V gene, CDR1 is MNHEY and CDR2 is SVGAGI. CDR3 length: 13 amino acids. Written as DNA, the CDR3 is TGTGCCAGCAGCTTACAGGGGGGCTACGAGCAGTACTTC. It yields the protein CASSLQGGYEQYF.

The J gene is TRBJ2-1, the V gene TRBV27; 9 nucleotides align to TRBD1. Germline V gene lookup returns CDR1 MNHEY and CDR2 SMNVEV (reference sequence). The CDR3 is 13 amino acids. V trimming: 8 bases; J trimming: 8 bases; junction bases outside the gene matches: 7. The CDR3 nucleotides are TGTGCCAGCCGGGACAGGGTAGAAGATGAGCAGTTCTTC. It is translated as CASRDRVEDEQFF.

The V gene is TRBV6-1, the J gene TRBJ1-3; 8 nucleotides line up with TRBD1. Germline V lookup: CDR1 MNHNS, CDR2 SASEGT. The CDR3 has 13 residues. J gave up 4 bases and V 10 bases, and 6 bases lay outside the gene matches. The CDR3 loop is CATQGAGGNTIYF. The CDR3 bases are TGTGCCACCCAGGGGGCAGGGGGAAACACCATATATTTT.

J is TRBJ1-2 and V is TRBV18; 7 bases agree with TRBD1. After removal of 2 bases from V and 6 bases from J, the junction contained 6 bases not matched to a gene. Germline V lookup: CDR1 KGHSH, CDR2 LQKENI. CDR3 length: 14 amino acids. CDR3 nucleotide sequence: TGTGCCAGCTCACCAATCGGACAGGAGGATGGCTACACCTTC. It yields the protein CASSPIGQEDGYTF.

V usage is TRBV5-4 and J usage is TRBJ2-2; TRBD2 agrees at 7 bases. The CDR3 covers 17 residues. V lost 0 bases, J lost 4 bases, and 9 bases stayed unmatched. CDR1 and CDR2 from the germline V gene are SGHNT and YYREEE (reference sequence). As DNA, the CDR3 is TGTGCCAGCAGCTTGGACCCAAGCGGGGCGGGCACCGGGGAGCTGTTTTTT. It is translated as CASSLDPSGAGTGELFF.

CDR3 sequence: CASSLQGTTYNEQFF. The DNA of the CDR3 is TGTGCCAGCAGTTTACAGGGGACCACCTACAATGAGCAGTTCTTC. V and J are TRBV28 and TRBJ2-1, with D tentatively TRBD1 (6 bases). Germline V lookup: CDR1 MDHEN, CDR2 SYDVKM. V was clipped by 2 bases and J by 2 bases, with 10 bases between them. This CDR3 contains 15 residues.

The chain employs TRBV6-5 and TRBJ1-1, with D unresolved. Per the germline V gene, CDR1 is MNHEY and CDR2 is SVGAGI. V was clipped by 5 bases and J by 1 base, with 14 bases between them. CDR3 length equals 15 residues. The CDR3 region has the DNA TGTGCCAGCAGTCACCGAACCCCGAAGAACACTGAAGCTTTCTTT. Protein sequence: CASSHRTPKNTEAFF.

Comments on this clone: This specimen includes other DNA sequences encoding the same CDR3. DNA for the CDR3: TGCGCCAGCAGCCCCGGACAGGGGTCCTACGAGCAGTACTTC. Residues: CASSPGQGSYEQYF. This rearrangement joins TRBV5-1 to TRBJ2-7; 9 bases agree with TRBD1. Germline CDR1 reads SGHRS; CDR2 reads YFSETQ. This CDR3 has 14 residues. V was pared by 4 bases and J by 1 base, with 3 bases of the junction left unmatched.

This chain connects TRBV5-4 to TRBJ2-2, with TRBD1 identical over 10 bases. The germline CDR1 and CDR2 sequences are SGHNT and YYREEE (reference sequence). The CDR3 has 17 amino acids. With 3 bases clipped from V and 8 bases from J, the junction kept 13 bases outside the gene matches. CDR3 DNA sequence: TGTGCCAGCAGCTCCACTCCGGGACAGGGGATTTCTGGGGAGCTGTTTTTT. Protein sequence: CASSSTPGQGISGELFF. Complete variable domain (other parts from reference TRBV5-4 and TRBJ2-2): ETGVTQSPTHLIKTRGQQVTLRCSSQSGHNTVSWYQQALGQGPQFIFQYYREEENGRGNFPPRFSGLQFPNYSSELNVNALELDDSALYLCASSSTPGQGISGELFFGEGSRLTVL.

This chain uses TRBV7-2 with TRBJ1-4; unclear D gene. V lost 5 bases, J lost 2 bases, and 9 bases lay in between. Germline V gene lookup returns CDR1 SGHTA and CDR2 FQGNSA. The length of the CDR3 is 14 residues. CDR3 DNA sequence: TGTGCCAGCAGCCGCGGGCCCACTAATGAAAAACTGTTTTTT. This codes for CASSRGPTNEKLFF.

J is TRBJ2-3 and V is TRBV29-1, with 9 bases aligning to TRBD1. The V gene end was trimmed by 7 bases and the J gene end by 6 bases; junction bases not matched to a gene: 14. The germline V gene encodes CDR1 SQVTM and CDR2 ANQGSEA. The CDR3 contains 15 residues. This chain's CDR3 is CSGYSTGGADDTQYF. Here the CDR3 DNA reads TGCAGCGGATATAGTACAGGGGGCGCGGATGATACGCAGTATTTT.

V gene TRBV30 combines with J gene TRBJ1-3; no reliable D call. V lost 8 bases, J lost 0 bases, and 11 bases lay in between. The CDR3 is 13 amino acids. In germline, CDR1 is GTSNPN, CDR2 SVGIG (reference sequence). CDR3 nucleotide sequence: TGTGCCCTCACCTCTGTCTCTGGAAACACCATATATTTT. Translation gives CALTSVSGNTIYF.

This chain uses TRBV6-5 with TRBJ2-3; D perhaps matches TRBD2 (5 bases). This CDR3 is 14 amino acids long. Germline CDR1 reads MNHEY; CDR2 reads SVGAGI. Trimming removed 2 bases from V and 5 bases from J, with 11 bases in between. For the CDR3, the DNA is TGTGCCAGCAGTTACCGGGAACCTGAAGATACGCAGTATTTT. Translated, it gives CASSYREPEDTQYF.

The gene calls are TRBV9 and TRBJ1-3, with no clear D. There are 14 residues in the CDR3. The V end lost 4 bases, the J end lost 0 bases, and 8 bases lay between the germline ends. The germline CDR1 and CDR2 sequences are SGDLS and YYNGEE. Written as DNA, the CDR3 is TGTGCCAGCAGCCAACGTGCCTCTGGAAACACCATATATTTT. It encodes CASSQRASGNTIYF.

J is TRBJ2-2 and V is TRBV2; maybe TRBD1 (6 bases). This CDR3 is built from 15 residues. V lost 4 bases and J 4 bases, leaving 13 bases between the germline ends. The germline V gene encodes CDR1 SNHLY and CDR2 FYNNEI. The CDR3 region has the DNA TGTGCCAGCAGTGTGGGCAGGGGAACCACCGGGGAGCTGTTTTTT. This codes for CASSVGRGTTGELFF.

The chain joins TRBV7-7 to TRBJ1-5, with a weak D call TRBD1 (5 bases). This CDR3 has 14 residues. Germline loops: CDR1 SSHAT, CDR2 FNYEAQ (reference sequence). Trimming stripped 9 bases from V and 7 bases from J, with 19 bases between. For the CDR3, the DNA is TGTGCCAGACTGTGGGACCTGCGGTGGCAGCCCCAGCATTTT. This gives the protein CARLWDLRWQPQHF. The variable domain in full, completed from reference TRBV7-7 and TRBJ1-5, reads GAGVSQSPRYKVTKRGQDVTLRCDPISSHATLYWYQQALGQGPEFLTYFNYEAQPDKSGLPSDRFSAERPEGSISTLTIQRTEQRDSAMYRCARLWDLRWQPQHFGDGTRLSIL.

This chain links TRBV5-1 with TRBJ2-7; 9 nucleotides agree with TRBD2. CDR1 and CDR2 from the germline V gene are SGHRS and YFSETQ. The CDR3 sequence is 16 residues long. With V trimmed by 0 bases and J by 2 bases, 6 bases remained unmatched. CDR3 protein: CASSLGRLAETYEQYF. As DNA, the CDR3 is TGCGCCAGCAGCTTGGGGAGACTAGCGGAAACCTACGAGCAGTACTTC.

The CDR3 coding sequence is TGCGCCAGCAGCCCGGGTGGGGACAGTCCGCGAAGCAATCAGCCCCAGCATTTT. This sequence encodes CASSPGGDSPRSNQPQHF. V and J are TRBV4-3 and TRBJ1-5; TRBD1 matches at 7 bases. After removal of 4 bases from V and 1 base from J, the junction contained 13 bases not matched to a gene. The CDR3 runs 18 residues. Germline V gives CDR1 LGHNA, CDR2 YSLEER.

This clone is a singleton in its sample. The chain recombines TRBV21-1 with TRBJ2-5; the table gives TRBD1 as D, unverified against the DNA. TRBV21-1 is annotated as a pseudogene. The CDR3 has 16 amino acids. CDR3 in DNA: TGTGCCAGCAGCAGGGGCGAAGGAATGAAGGATGAGACCCAGTACTTC. This sequence encodes CASSRGEGMKDETQYF.

Concerning this clone itself: At the DNA level, this CDR3 is encoded by other sequences in the same sample as well. The J gene is TRBJ2-5, the V gene TRBV7-9, with a possible D match to TRBD2 (5 bases). V lost 0 bases to trimming and J lost 4 bases, with 6 bases between them. Germline CDR1 reads SEHNR; CDR2 reads FQNEAQ (reference sequence). The CDR3 runs to 13 residues. CDR3 DNA sequence: TGTGCCAGCAGCTTAGCAGGGAGAGAGACCCAGTACTTC. This codes for CASSLAGRETQYF.

The chain is built from TRBV7-9 and TRBJ2-3, with D possibly called TRBD1 or TRBD2 (6 bases each). V dropped 5 bases and J dropped 3 bases, with 15 bases sitting between them. From germline, CDR1 is SEHNR and CDR2 FQNEAQ (reference sequence). CDR3 length equals 15 residues. The CDR3, as DNA: TGTGCCAGCAGCCCCGACGGGGGCGCGACAGATACGCAGTATTTT. Translating it yields CASSPDGGATDTQYF.

This clone has just a few counts. The chain carries TRBV28 and TRBJ1-1, with D possibly TRBD1 on 6 matching bases. This CDR3 contains 13 residues. CDR1 and CDR2 (germline): MDHEN, SYDVKM. V dropped 3 bases and J dropped 11 bases, with 16 bases sitting between them. DNA for the CDR3: TGTGCCAGCAGTTTTGGGGACACGGGGATGGCTTTCTTT. It translates to CASSFGDTGMAFF.

This clone was counted a few times. V gene TRBV30 combines with J gene TRBJ1-1, with 8 bases fitting TRBD1. The CDR3 is 13 residues long. The germline V gene has CDR1 GTSNPN and CDR2 SVGIG (reference sequence). Germline trimming cut 5 bases from V and 6 bases from J; bases unmatched to any gene: 8. The CDR3 DNA reads as TGTGCCTGGTTGAGACAGGGGCGCCCTGAAGCTTTCTTT. Amino acid sequence: CAWLRQGRPEAFF.

This chain connects TRBV2 to TRBJ1-1; D uncertain. Trimming took off 4 bases at V and 2 bases at J, with 8 bases between the two ends. CDR1 and CDR2 from the germline V gene are SNHLY and FYNNEI. The CDR3 is made up of 13 amino acids. The CDR3 is CASSVDVNTEAFF. The CDR3 DNA follows: TGTGCCAGCAGTGTTGACGTTAACACTGAAGCTTTCTTT.

This clone was recorded once. The sample has other DNA sequences that encode this CDR3 too. The genes are TRBV7-9 and TRBJ1-1; no firm D call. V was shortened by 1 base and J by 7 bases, with 7 bases between the two germline ends. Germline V gives CDR1 SEHNR, CDR2 FQNEAQ (reference sequence). This CDR3 is 12 amino acids long. The CDR3 loop is CASSLVGVEAFF. In nucleotides, the CDR3 is TGTGCCAGCAGCTTAGTCGGGGTTGAAGCTTTCTTT. Full variable domain (remainder filled in from reference TRBV7-9 and TRBJ1-1): DTGVSQNPRHKITKRGQNVTFRCDPISEHNRLYWYRQTLGQGPEFLTYFQNEAQLEKSRLLSDRFSAERPKGSFSTLEIQRTEQGDSAMYLCASSLVGVEAFFGQGTRLTVV.

J is TRBJ2-7 and V is TRBV28, with 10 bases aligning to TRBD2. This CDR3 has 16 residues. With V trimmed by 6 bases and J by 0 bases, 8 bases remained unmatched. Germline loops: CDR1 MDHEN, CDR2 SYDVKM. This chain's CDR3 is CASSQAGTSDSYEQYF. The DNA of the CDR3 is TGTGCCAGCAGCCAAGCCGGGACTAGCGACTCCTACGAGCAGTACTTC.